These T cell receptor beta chains were read from a single sample in a study of CD8 T cells in ankylosing spondylitis. One entry per CDR3 protein, called by TCRdb with MiXCR from the 5' RACE reads. Of around 390,000 distinct CDR3 sequences listed, around 24% are singletons. The sequenced material came from blood, either unsorted or a sorted T cell fraction (not recorded which). These receptors were taken from a male donor with ankylosing spondylitis. Both conserved end residues are part of each CDR3. The order of the fields is CDR3 length, D gene, J gene, V gene, clone size, CDR3 protein, CDR3 DNA. D genes are given only for firm matches. Expanded clones get a size class; other rows say once, few or many, or leave the size out.

10 NA TRBJ2-5 TRBV5-8 NA CATGLETQYF TGTGCCACAGGCCTAGAGACCCAGTACTTC
15 NA TRBJ2-3 TRBV5-6 few CASSLGRISTDTQYF TGTGCCAGCAGCTTAGGACGGATTTCCACAGATACGCAGTATTTT
15 NA TRBJ2-3 TRBV5-1 few CASSLDFSSTDTQYF TGCGCCAGCAGCTTGGACTTCTCTAGCACAGATACGCAGTATTTT
15 NA TRBJ1-5 TRBV5-1 once CASSLDAGGNQPQHF TGCGCCAGCAGTCTGGACGCAGGGGGCAATCAGCCCCAGCATTTT
18 TRBD2 TRBJ2-1 TRBV15 NA CATSRDAPGTSYYNEQFF TGTGCCACCAGCAGAGATGCCCCCGGGACTAGCTACTACAATGAGCAGTTCTTC
15 TRBD1 TRBJ2-3 TRBV12-3/TRBV12-4 many CASSPGTGQEDTQYF TGTGCCAGCAGTCCTGGGACAGGGCAGGAAGATACGCAGTATTTT
14 NA TRBJ2-1 TRBV19 NA CASSKTGVVYEQFF TGTGCCAGTAGTAAAACGGGAGTTGTCTATGAGCAGTTCTTC
15 NA TRBJ2-2 TRBV2 NA CASSVGDIRTGELFF TGTGCCAGCAGTGTAGGGGACATCCGCACCGGGGAGCTGTTTTTT
13 NA TRBJ1-5 TRBV7-2 few CASRSGGSQPQHF TGTGCCAGCAGGTCTGGGGGGAGTCAGCCCCAGCATTTT
11 NA TRBJ1-1 TRBV7-2 few CASSLLSEAFF TGTGCCAGCAGCCTTCTAAGTGAAGCTTTCTTT
14 TRBD2 TRBJ2-1 TRBV6-1 many CASHAGGTYNEQFF TGTGCCAGCCACGCGGGGGGAACCTACAATGAGCAGTTCTTC
13 NA TRBJ2-7 TRBV28 NA CASSLTEPTEQYF TGTGCCAGCAGCCTGACGGAGCCTACAGAGCAGTACTTC
14 TRBD1 TRBJ1-5 TRBV6-1 NA CASSTRGEYQPQHF TGTGCCAGCAGTACCAGGGGGGAATATCAGCCCCAGCATTTT
13 NA TRBJ2-7 TRBV6-2/TRBV6-3 many CASTVSGTYEQYF TGTGCCAGCACGGTGTCAGGGACCTACGAGCAGTACTTC
16 TRBD2 TRBJ2-2 TRBV6-5 few CASSSRLAGVGGELFF TGTGCCAGCAGTTCTAGACTAGCGGGAGTAGGCGGGGAGCTGTTTTTT
13 NA TRBJ1-4 TRBV12-3/TRBV12-4 NA CASRGAFDGKLFF TGTGCCAGCAGGGGGGCCTTCGACGGAAAACTGTTTTTT
12 NA TRBJ1-1 TRBV29-1 many CSVVSMNTEAFF TGCAGCGTTGTGTCGATGAACACTGAAGCTTTCTTT
17 TRBD2 TRBJ2-3 TRBV5-1 few CASRRSGSSGYTDTQYF TGCGCCAGCCGGCGGAGTGGGTCTAGCGGATACACAGATACGCAGTATTTT
17 NA TRBJ2-2 TRBV21-1 few CASSKEGCLVSVGELFF TGTGCCAGCAGCAAAGAAGGGTGCTTAGTATCGGTCGGGGAGCTGTTTTTT
14 TRBD2 TRBJ2-5 TRBV6-1 few CASSTPWGGETQYF TGTGCCAGCAGTACCCCTTGGGGGGGTGAGACCCAGTACTTC
12 NA TRBJ2-3 TRBV29-1 NA CSVGGATDTQYF TGCAGCGTTGGGGGGGCCACAGATACGCAGTATTTT
12 TRBD2 TRBJ2-2 TRBV29-1 NA CGGEMGTGELFF TGCGGGGGGGAGATGGGCACCGGGGAGCTGTTTTTT
12 NA TRBJ2-3 TRBV10-1 few CASSAHGDTQYF TGCGCCAGCAGTGCCCATGGGGATACGCAGTATTTT